This T cell receptor beta chain was sequenced for a study of identical twins. All of the donors were Caucasians in good health. This CDR3 is 14 amino acids long. From germline, CDR1 is LGHDT and CDR2 YNNKEL (reference sequence). The V and J ends lost 4 bases and 10 bases, in that order; junction bases with no gene match: 6. A single record per CDR3 protein comes from TCRdb applying MiXCR to the 5' RACE reads. Seen here are about 500,000 distinct CDR3 sequences, around an eighth observed once, and the top ten hold approximately 0.98%. Another study also made use of these data, one on yellow fever vaccine responses in identical twins.

This chain joins TRBV3-1 and TRBJ2-5; TRBD2 matches 13 bases. The sample was CD4+ T cells sorted from blood. The source of this sequence is a woman between 18 and 29 years old in good health. DNA for the CDR3: TGTGCCAGCAGCCCGACTAGCGGGGGGCTTCGCCAGTACTTC. It is translated as CASSPTSGGLRQYF.